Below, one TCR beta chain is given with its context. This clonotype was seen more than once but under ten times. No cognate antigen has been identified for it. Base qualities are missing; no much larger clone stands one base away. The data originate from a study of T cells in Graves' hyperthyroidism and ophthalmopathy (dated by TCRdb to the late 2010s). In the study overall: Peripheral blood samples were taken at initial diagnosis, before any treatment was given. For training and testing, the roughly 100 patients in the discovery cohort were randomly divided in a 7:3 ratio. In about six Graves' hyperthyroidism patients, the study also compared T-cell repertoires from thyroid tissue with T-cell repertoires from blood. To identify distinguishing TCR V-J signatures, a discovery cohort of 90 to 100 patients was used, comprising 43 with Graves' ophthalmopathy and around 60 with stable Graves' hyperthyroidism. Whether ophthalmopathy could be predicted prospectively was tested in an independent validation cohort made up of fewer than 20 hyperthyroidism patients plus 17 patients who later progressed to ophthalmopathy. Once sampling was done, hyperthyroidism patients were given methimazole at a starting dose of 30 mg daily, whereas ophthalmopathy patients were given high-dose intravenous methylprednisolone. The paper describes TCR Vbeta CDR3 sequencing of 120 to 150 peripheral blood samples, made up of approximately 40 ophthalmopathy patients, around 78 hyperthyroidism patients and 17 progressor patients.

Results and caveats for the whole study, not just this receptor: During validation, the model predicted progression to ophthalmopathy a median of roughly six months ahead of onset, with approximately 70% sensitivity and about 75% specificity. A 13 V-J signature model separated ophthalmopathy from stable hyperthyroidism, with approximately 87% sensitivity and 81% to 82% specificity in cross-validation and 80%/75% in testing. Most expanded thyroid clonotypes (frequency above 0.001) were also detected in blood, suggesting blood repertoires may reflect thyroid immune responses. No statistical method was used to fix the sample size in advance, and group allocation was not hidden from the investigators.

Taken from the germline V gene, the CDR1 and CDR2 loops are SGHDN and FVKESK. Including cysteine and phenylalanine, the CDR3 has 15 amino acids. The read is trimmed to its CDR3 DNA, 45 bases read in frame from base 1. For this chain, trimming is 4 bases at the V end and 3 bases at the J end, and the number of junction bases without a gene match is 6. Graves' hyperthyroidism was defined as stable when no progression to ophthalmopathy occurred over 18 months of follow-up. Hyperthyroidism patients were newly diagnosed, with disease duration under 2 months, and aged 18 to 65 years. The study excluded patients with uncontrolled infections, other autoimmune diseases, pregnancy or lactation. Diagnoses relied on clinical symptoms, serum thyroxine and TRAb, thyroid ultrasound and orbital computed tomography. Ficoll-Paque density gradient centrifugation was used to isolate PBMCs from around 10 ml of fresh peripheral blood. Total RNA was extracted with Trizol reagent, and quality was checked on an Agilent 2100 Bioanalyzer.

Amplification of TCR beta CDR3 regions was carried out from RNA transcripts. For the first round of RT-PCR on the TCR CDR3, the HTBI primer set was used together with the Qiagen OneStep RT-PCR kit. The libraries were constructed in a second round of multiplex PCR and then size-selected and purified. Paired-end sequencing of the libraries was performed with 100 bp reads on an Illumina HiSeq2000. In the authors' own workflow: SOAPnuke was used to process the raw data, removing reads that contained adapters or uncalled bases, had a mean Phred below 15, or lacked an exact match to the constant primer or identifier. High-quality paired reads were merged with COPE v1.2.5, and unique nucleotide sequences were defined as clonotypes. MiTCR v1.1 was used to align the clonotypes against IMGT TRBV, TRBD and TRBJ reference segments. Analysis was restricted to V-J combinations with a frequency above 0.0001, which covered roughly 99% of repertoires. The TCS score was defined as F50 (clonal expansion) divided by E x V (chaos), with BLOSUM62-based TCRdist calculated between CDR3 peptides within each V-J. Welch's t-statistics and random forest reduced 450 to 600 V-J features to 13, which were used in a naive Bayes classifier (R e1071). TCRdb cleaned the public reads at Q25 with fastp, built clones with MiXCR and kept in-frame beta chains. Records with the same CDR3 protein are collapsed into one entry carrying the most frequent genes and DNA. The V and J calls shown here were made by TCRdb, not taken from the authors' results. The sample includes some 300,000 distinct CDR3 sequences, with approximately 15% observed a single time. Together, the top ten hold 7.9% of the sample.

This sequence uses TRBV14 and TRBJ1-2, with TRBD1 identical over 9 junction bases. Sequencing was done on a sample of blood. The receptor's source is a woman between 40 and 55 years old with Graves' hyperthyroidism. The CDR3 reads CASSLRTGVDYGYTF. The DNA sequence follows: TGTGCCAGCAGCCTGCGGACAGGGGTAGACTATGGCTACACCTTC. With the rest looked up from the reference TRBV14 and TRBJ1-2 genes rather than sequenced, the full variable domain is EAGVTQFPSHSVIEKGQTVTLRCDPISGHDNLYWYRRVMGKEIKFLLHFVKESKQDESGMPNNRFLAERTGGTYSTLKVQPAELEDSGVYFCASSLRTGVDYGYTFGSGTRLTVV.